This is a list of T cell receptor beta chains from one sample in a study of Graves' ophthalmopathy and Graves' hyperthyroidism. One entry per CDR3 protein results from TCRdb running MiXCR on the multiplex PCR reads. The table has hundreds of thousands of distinct CDR3 sequences, about 44% seen once. The specimen was peripheral blood. Source of these receptors: an adult man with Graves' ophthalmopathy. The CDR3 runs from the conserved cysteine through the conserved F or W. A D gene is named only where the DNA matches it firmly. Clone size appears in some rows only: once, few, many, or a class for an expanded clone.

- | TRBD1 | TRBJ1-2 | TRBV6-1 | TGTGCCAGCAGACCCCTGGACAGGGGACTAGCTAACTATGGCTACACCTTC | CASRPLDRGLANYGYTF
few | - | TRBJ1-4 | TRBV7-9 | TGTGCCAGCAGCCCCTCGACGGAGGAAAATGAAAAACTGTTTTTT | CASSPSTEENEKLFF
- | - | TRBJ1-1 | TRBV29-1 | TGCAGCACTATTGGACAGTTGAACACTGAAGCTTTCTTT | CSTIGQLNTEAFF
- | - | TRBJ2-7 | TRBV12-3/TRBV12-4 | TGTGCCAGCATCGACCGTGGCAGGACCTACGAGCAGTACTTC | CASIDRGRTYEQYF
- | - | TRBJ1-4 | TRBV29-1 | TGCAGCGTGAGGGGGGCGGATGAAAAACTGTTTTTT | CSVRGADEKLFF
few | - | TRBJ2-3 | TRBV10-3 | TGTGCCGTGTCGGATGGCTCCCCCCGCACAGATACGCAGTATTTT | CAVSDGSPRTDTQYF
many | - | TRBJ1-1 | TRBV9 | TGTGCCAGCGCCAGACAGAACACTGAAGCTTTCTTT | CASARQNTEAFF
many | TRBD1 | TRBJ1-6 | TRBV11-3 | TGTGCCAGCAGGTTGGACAGGAGAAATTCACCCCTCCACTTT | CASRLDRRNSPLHF
- | - | TRBJ1-2 | TRBV20-1 | TGCAGTGCCGATAACTATGGCTACACCTTC | CSADNYGYTF
- | TRBD2 | TRBJ2-5 | TRBV12-3/TRBV12-4 | TGTGCCAGCAGTTTAGGTCCGGGGGGGGCACCAGAGACCCAGTACTTC | CASSLGPGGAPETQYF
few | - | TRBJ1-2 | TRBV9 | TGTGCCAGCAGTAAGGACACGGACTATGGCTACACCTTC | CASSKDTDYGYTF
few | - | TRBJ1-1 | TRBV7-9 | TGCGCCAGCAGCCAGAGGGACGCAGGGGCCAAAAACACTGAAGCTTTCTTT | CASSQRDAGAKNTEAFF
- | - | TRBJ1-3 | TRBV29-1 | TGCAGCGTTGAGGTCGTGGACCCATCGAACACCATATATTTT | CSVEVVDPSNTIYF